These 14 T cell receptor beta chains came from one sample sequenced in a study of control samples from healthy donors and cancer patients (dated by TCRdb to about 2020). Library preparation used the immunoSEQ multiplex PCR assay. Held by TCRdb, this immuneACCESS table contains in-frame sequences only and omits some clones. Under half of the omission traces to an unresolved V gene where checked; the cause of the rest is unknown. Counted in this sample were about 85,000 clones; roughly nine tenths of them appeared once. The ten top clones hold 7.5% to 9% of the sample. Sequencing was carried out using blood. The origin of the receptors is a woman in her sixties in good health.

The gene calls are TRBV6-5 and TRBJ1-2; 10 nucleotides line up with TRBD1. With V trimmed by 6 bases and J by 2 bases, 6 bases remained unmatched. The CDR3 sequence is 15 residues long. Germline CDR1 is MNHEY and CDR2 is SVGAGI. The CDR3 here is CASRGTGVGNYGYTF. CDR3 in DNA: TGTGCCAGCAGGGGGACAGGGGTGGGAAACTATGGCTACACCTTC.

This clone showed up just once. For the CDR3, the DNA is TGCAGCCCCCAAAGGCTGGATACGCAGTATTTT. Translation: CSPQRLDTQYF. V usage is TRBV29-1 and J usage is TRBJ2-3, with unresolved D. Germline loops: CDR1 SQVTM, CDR2 ANQGSEA. This CDR3 comprises 11 residues. V lost 8 bases, J lost 6 bases, and 12 bases lay in between.

This clone occurred a few times. The chain is built from TRBV7-3 and TRBJ2-2; 15 nucleotides match TRBD2. The V segment lost 6 bases and the J segment 1 base; nucleotides outside the gene matches: 3. CDR3 size: 17 residues. The V gene's germline CDR1 is SGHTA and CDR2 FQGTGA. CDR3 DNA sequence: TGTGCCAGCAGGCCGGGACTAGCGGGAGGGAACACCGGGGAGCTGTTTTTT. The encoded protein is CASRPGLAGGNTGELFF.

As for this clone: Other DNA sequences in the sample encode the same CDR3. The J gene is TRBJ1-2, the V gene TRBV5-1; D remains ambiguous. Germline V gene sequence: CDR1 SGHRS, CDR2 YFSETQ. The CDR3 is 14 amino acids. The V end lost 0 bases, the J end lost 8 bases, and 14 bases lay between the germline ends. The CDR3 reads CASSLAPGSGGYTF. DNA of the CDR3: TGCGCCAGCAGCTTGGCCCCAGGTTCTGGAGGCTACACCTTC.

The chain links TRBV19 to TRBJ2-6; D is possibly TRBD1 (5 bases). The CDR3 runs 16 residues. Germline V CDR1 and CDR2: LNHDA, SQIVND (reference sequence). Trimming left V 3 bases short and J 2 bases short, with 11 bases between. The CDR3 reads CASSISQGTGANVLTF. DNA for the CDR3: TGTGCCAGTAGTATTTCTCAGGGAACTGGGGCCAACGTCCTGACTTTC.

CDR3 protein: CASSYSIGTEDEQYF. CDR3 DNA: TGTGCCAGCAGTTACTCGATTGGGACGGAGGATGAGCAGTACTTC. The rearrangement links TRBV6-2 or TRBV6-3 to TRBJ2-7; either TRBD1 or TRBD2 may supply D (5 bases each). Trimming removed 0 bases from V and 7 bases from J, with 16 bases in between. There are 15 residues in the CDR3. Germline loops: CDR1 MNHEY, CDR2 SVGEGT.

In its sample, this clone was seen once. The same CDR3 is also encoded by other DNA sequences in this sample. The chain has TRBV2 and TRBJ2-7; 10 nucleotides match TRBD2. This CDR3 is built from 15 residues. The V segment lost 4 bases and the J segment 4 bases; nucleotides outside the gene matches: 7. From germline, CDR1 is SNHLY and CDR2 FYNNEI. For the CDR3, the DNA is TGTGCCAGCAGTGGGGGGAGCGGGGGGGCGTACGAGCAGTACTTC. Protein: CASSGGSGGAYEQYF.

V and J are TRBV7-2 and TRBJ2-2; D might be TRBD2 (5 bases). The V and J ends lost 6 bases and 5 bases respectively, with 16 bases between them. Germline CDR1 SGHTA, CDR2 FQGNSA. The CDR3 has 15 amino acids. Here the CDR3 reads CASSLIREGTGELFF. DNA for the CDR3: TGTGCCAGCAGTCTTATTCGGGAAGGAACCGGGGAGCTGTTTTTT. Supplemented by reference TRBV7-2 and TRBJ2-2, the full variable domain reads GAGVSQSPSNKVTEKGKDVELRCDPISGHTALYWYRQSLGQGLEFLIYFQGNSAPDKSGLPSDRFSAERTGGSVSTLTIQRTQQEDSAVYLCASSLIREGTGELFFGEGSRLTVL.

The chain couples TRBV3-1 (or the pseudogene TRBV3-2) to TRBJ1-2; 10 bases align to TRBD1. The CDR3 runs to 14 residues. Trimming took 4 bases from V and 7 from J; bases not matched to a gene: 6. Germline V gene data show CDR1 as LGHDT and CDR2 as YNNKEL (reference sequence). The CDR3 nucleotides are TGTGCCAGCAGCCCTCGGGACAGGGGAGGTGGCTACACCTTC. The encoded protein is CASSPRDRGGGYTF.

This clone was picked up one time. The chain joins TRBV28 to TRBJ1-5; D perhaps matches TRBD1 (5 bases). Germline CDR1 reads MDHEN; CDR2 reads SYDVKM. Between the trimmed V and J ends, which lost 2 bases and 5 bases, there was a span of 13 bases. CDR3 length: 15 amino acids. The CDR3 loop reads CASSLGVGEYQPQHF. The CDR3 DNA is TGTGCCAGCAGTTTAGGGGTAGGGGAGTATCAGCCCCAGCATTTT.

This chain connects TRBV20-1 to TRBJ1-2, with 8 bases aligning to TRBD1. This CDR3 spans 15 amino acids. V was clipped by 3 bases and J by 7 bases; unmatched bases: 13. Germline CDR1 reads DFQATT; CDR2 reads SNEGSKA (reference sequence). The CDR3 DNA follows: TGCAGTGCTAGTGACGAAGGGACAGGTTCAGGTGGCTACACCTTC. It translates to CSASDEGTGSGGYTF.

This chain uses TRBV5-4 with TRBJ1-2; no reliable D call. The V and J ends lost 4 bases and 5 bases respectively, with 12 bases between them. This CDR3 is built from 13 residues. The V gene's germline CDR1 is SGHNT and CDR2 YYREEE (reference sequence). The CDR3 loop reads CASSEKTVYGYTF. The CDR3 DNA follows: TGTGCCAGCAGCGAGAAGACGGTATATGGCTACACCTTC.

This chain links TRBV19 with TRBJ1-6, with TRBD1 matching 9 bases. The CDR3 has 15 residues. J gave up 8 bases and V 5 bases, and 7 bases lay outside the gene matches. Germline CDR1 LNHDA, CDR2 SQIVND (reference sequence). CDR3 sequence: CASSRKDRGDSPLHF. DNA for the CDR3: TGTGCCAGTAGTCGGAAGGACAGGGGTGATTCACCCCTCCACTTT.

This clone came up once. The chain has TRBV3-1 (or the pseudogene TRBV3-2) and TRBJ1-1, with D perhaps TRBD1 (5 bases). The CDR3 is made up of 14 amino acids. V lost 4 bases and J 4 bases, leaving 13 bases between the germline ends. From germline, CDR1 is LGHDT and CDR2 YNNKEL (reference sequence). CDR3 in DNA: TGTGCCAGCAGCCTGTCTGGGGCGGGCACTGAAGCTTTCTTT. It yields the protein CASSLSGAGTEAFF.